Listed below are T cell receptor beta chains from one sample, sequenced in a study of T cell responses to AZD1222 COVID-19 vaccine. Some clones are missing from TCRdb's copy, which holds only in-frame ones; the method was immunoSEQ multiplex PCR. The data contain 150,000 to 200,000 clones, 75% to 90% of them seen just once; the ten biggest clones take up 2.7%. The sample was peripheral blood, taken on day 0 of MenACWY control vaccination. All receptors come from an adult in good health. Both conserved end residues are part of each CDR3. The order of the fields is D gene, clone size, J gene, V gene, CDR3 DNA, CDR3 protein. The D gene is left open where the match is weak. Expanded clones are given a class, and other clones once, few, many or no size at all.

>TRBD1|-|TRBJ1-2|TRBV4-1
TGCGCCAGCAGCCAAGATCCGGGACAGGGAAATAACTATGGCTACACCTTC
CASSQDPGQGNNYGYTF
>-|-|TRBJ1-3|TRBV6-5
TGTGCCAGCCTGTCCCGTCCAGGGCCCGGAAACACCATATATTTT
CASLSRPGPGNTIYF
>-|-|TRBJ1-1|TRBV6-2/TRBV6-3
TGTGCCAGCAGTACAGGCGGGGGGCTCGCTGAAGCTTTCTTT
CASSTGGGLAEAFF
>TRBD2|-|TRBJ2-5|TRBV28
TGTGCCAGCAGTAGAGGGACTAGCGGGGGGCGGGAGACCCAGTACTTC
CASSRGTSGGRETQYF
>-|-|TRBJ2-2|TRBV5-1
TGCGCCAGCAGCCTCGACACGGGGGAGCTGTTTTTT
CASSLDTGELFF
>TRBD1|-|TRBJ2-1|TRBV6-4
TGTGCCAGCAGTGTAGCGGGGACAGGGGGCAATGAGCAGTTCTTC
CASSVAGTGGNEQFF
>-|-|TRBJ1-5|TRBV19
TGTGCCGCCAGAGGAGGGAATCAGCCCCAGCATTTT
CAARGGNQPQHF
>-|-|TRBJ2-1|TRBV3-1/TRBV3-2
TGTGCCAGCAGCCGAGCACTAGAATCGCAGTTCTTC
CASSRALESQFF
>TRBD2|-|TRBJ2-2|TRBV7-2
TGTGCCAGCAGCCGCACCAGCGGGGCGACGAACACCGGGGAGCTGTTTTTT
CASSRTSGATNTGELFF
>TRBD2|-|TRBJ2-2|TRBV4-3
TGCGCCAGCAGCCAAGATTGGGGCGGGGGACTTAGCTTGACCGGGGAGCTGTTTTTT
CASSQDWGGGLSLTGELFF
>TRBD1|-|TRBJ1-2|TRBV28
TGTGCCAGCAGTTCCCCGGACAGGCCTTACACCTTC
CASSSPDRPYTF
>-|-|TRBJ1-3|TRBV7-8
TGTGCCAGCAGCTTAACGGTGGCTGGGGGAAACACCATATATTTT
CASSLTVAGGNTIYF
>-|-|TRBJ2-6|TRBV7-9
TGTGCCAGCAGCTCAGAGGACACCTATGCGGGTGGGGCCAACGTCCTGACTTTC
CASSSEDTYAGGANVLTF
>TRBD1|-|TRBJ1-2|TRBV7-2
TGTGCCAGCAGCTTATACAGGGGAGGGGGCTCCTATGGCTACACCTTC
CASSLYRGGGSYGYTF
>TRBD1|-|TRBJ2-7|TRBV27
TGTGCCAGCAGACTGACAGGGGGCGGCGAGCAGTACTTC
CASRLTGGGEQYF
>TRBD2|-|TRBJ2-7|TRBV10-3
TGTGCCATCAGTGAGCAGCGGGAGTCTAACGAGCAGTACTTC
CAISEQRESNEQYF
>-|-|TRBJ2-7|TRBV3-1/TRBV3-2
TGTGCCAGCAGCCAAGCCACAGGGACCTACGAGCAGTACTTC
CASSQATGTYEQYF
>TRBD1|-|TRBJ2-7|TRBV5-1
TGCGCCAGCAGCCCAAGTGACAGGGATGGGTCCTACGAGCAGTACTTC
CASSPSDRDGSYEQYF
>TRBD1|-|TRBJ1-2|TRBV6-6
TGTGCCAGCAGTCTCCGGATAATTACAGGGGCCGGCTATGGCTACACCTTC
CASSLRIITGAGYGYTF
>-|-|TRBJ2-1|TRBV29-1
TGCAGCGTTGAAGTGCCGGGTTCGTCCTACAATGAGCAGTTCTTC
CSVEVPGSSYNEQFF
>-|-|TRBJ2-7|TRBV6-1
TGTGCCAGCAGTGACAGGGGCTGGGAGCAGTACTTC
CASSDRGWEQYF
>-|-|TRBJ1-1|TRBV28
TGTGCCAGCAGGACCTTTGATCCTAAAGCTTTCTTT
CASRTFDPKAFF
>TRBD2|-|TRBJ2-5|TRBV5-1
TGCGCCAGCAGCTTCTCGCTAGCGGGAGGTACCCAGTACTTC
CASSFSLAGGTQYF
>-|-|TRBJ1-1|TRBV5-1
TGCGCCAGCAGCTTTTACCAGGGCTCGGCTTTCTTT
CASSFYQGSAFF
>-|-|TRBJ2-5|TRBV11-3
TGTGCCAGCAGCTTTGGGTACCAAGAGACCCAGTACTTC
CASSFGYQETQYF
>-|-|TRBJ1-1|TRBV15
TGTGCCACCAGGATTAAGGGCCGGGACACTGAAGCTTTCTTT
CATRIKGRDTEAFF
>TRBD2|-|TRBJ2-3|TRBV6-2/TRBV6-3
TGTGCCAGCAGCCTGATGCGGCTAGCGGGTACAGATACGCAGTATTTT
CASSLMRLAGTDTQYF
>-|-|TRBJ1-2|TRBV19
TGTGCCAGTATCCGGGCGGATGATAACTATGGCTACACCTTC
CASIRADDNYGYTF
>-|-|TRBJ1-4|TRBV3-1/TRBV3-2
TGTGCCAGCAGCCAAGAAGGCTGGGGTGAAAAACTGTTTTTT
CASSQEGWGEKLFF
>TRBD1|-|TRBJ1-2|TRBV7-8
TGTGCCAGCAGCTGGCGGACAGGGATTGATGGCTACACCTTC
CASSWRTGIDGYTF
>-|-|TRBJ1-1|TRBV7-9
TGTGCCAGCAGCAAGGACCCCATGAACACTGAAGCTTTCTTT
CASSKDPMNTEAFF
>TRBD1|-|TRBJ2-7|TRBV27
TGTGCCAGCAGTCCGGGACAGGGGGTAGGCGAGCAGTACTTC
CASSPGQGVGEQYF
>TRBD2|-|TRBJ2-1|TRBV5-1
TGCGCCAGCAGTCTTAGCGGGGACATGTACAATGAGCAGTTCTTC
CASSLSGDMYNEQFF
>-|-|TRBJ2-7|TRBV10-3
TGTGCCATCAGTGAGTTCCTGACTAGTGGGTCCTACGAGCAGTACTTC
CAISEFLTSGSYEQYF
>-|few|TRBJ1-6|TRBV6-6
TGTGCCAGCAGTCCCAACGACAGGATCTCCGGGTCCTATAATTCACCCCTCCACTTT
CASSPNDRISGSYNSPLHF
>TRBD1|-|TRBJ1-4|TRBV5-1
TGCGCCAGCAGCGGGGCGGGACAGGGGGCTGAAAAACTGTTTTTT
CASSGAGQGAEKLFF
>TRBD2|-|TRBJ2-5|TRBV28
TGTGCCAGCAGTTCACAGCCGACGGGGGGAGAGACCCAGTACTTC
CASSSQPTGGETQYF
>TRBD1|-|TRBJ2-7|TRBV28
TGTGCCAGCAGGCCTCCGGGACAGGCCTACGAGCAGTACTTC
CASRPPGQAYEQYF
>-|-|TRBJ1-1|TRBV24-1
TGTGCCACCAGTGACCAGAACAGCGCTCCTTTCTTT
CATSDQNSAPFF
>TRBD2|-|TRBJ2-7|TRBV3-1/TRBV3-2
TGTGCCAGCAGCCCGAGTCGACCTAGCGGACCTACCTACGAGCAGTACTTC
CASSPSRPSGPTYEQYF
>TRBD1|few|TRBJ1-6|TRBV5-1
TGCGCCAGCACGACAGGGGAAGTATTTTCACCCCTCCACTTT
CASTTGEVFSPLHF
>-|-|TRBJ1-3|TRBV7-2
TGTGCCAGCAGCTTAGATTCCGGGTCTGGAAACACCATATATTTT
CASSLDSGSGNTIYF
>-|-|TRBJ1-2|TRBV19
TGTGCCAGCCGCCCGACGGCCAGGGCCGTTTATGGCTACACCTTC
CASRPTARAVYGYTF
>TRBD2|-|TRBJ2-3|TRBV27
TGTGCCAGCAGTTTATTCCCCCCGGGAGCGGGGGGGCATGGAAATGGTACGCAGTATTTT
CASSLFPPGAGGHGNGTQYF
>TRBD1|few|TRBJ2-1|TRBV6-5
TGTGCCAGCGATTGGACAGGGGGCGCCGGGCAGTTCTTC
CASDWTGGAGQFF
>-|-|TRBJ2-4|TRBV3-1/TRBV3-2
TGTGCCAGCAGCCAAGGACAGAAAAACATTCAGTACTTC
CASSQGQKNIQYF